This TCR beta chain was identified in a study of T cell repertoires in cytomegalovirus infection. A word on this clonotype: What it recognizes is unknown.

The CDR3 contains 17 residues. The V end was cut by 0 bases, the J end by 0 bases, with 17 bases between. The V gene's germline CDR1 is DFQATT and CDR2 SNEGSKA (reference sequence). TCRdb re-called the reads through MiXCR, storing one row per CDR3 protein. The sample carries some 900,000 distinct CDR3 sequences, about 31% recorded once. The specimen was cultured CD8+ T cells from PBMCs, collected from culture after CMV antigen stimulation. J is TRBJ1-1 and V is TRBV20-1; D may be TRBD1 (6 bases). This receptor was identified in a human donor in good health (CMV status not recorded). Some clones in this sample may be carry-over from other donors' samples. CDR3 sequence (DNA): TGCAGTGCTAGAGATCAGGCCAGAGGGACAATGAACACTGAAGCTTTCTTT. The encoded protein is CSARDQARGTMNTEAFF.